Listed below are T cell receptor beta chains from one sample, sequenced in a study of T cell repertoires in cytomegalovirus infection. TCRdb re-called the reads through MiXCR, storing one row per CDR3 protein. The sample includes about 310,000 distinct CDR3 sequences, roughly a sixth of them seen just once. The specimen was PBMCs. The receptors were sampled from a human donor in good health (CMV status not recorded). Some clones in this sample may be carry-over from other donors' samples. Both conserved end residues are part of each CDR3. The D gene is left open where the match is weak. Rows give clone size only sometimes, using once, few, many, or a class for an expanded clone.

cdr3_aa: CASSLQGYYGYTF
cdr3_nt: TGTGCCAGCAGCTTACAGGGATACTATGGCTACACCTTC
d_call: -
clone_size: few
j_call: TRBJ1-2
v_call: TRBV7-6

cdr3_aa: CASSDLDWGTEAFF
cdr3_nt: TGTGCCAGCAGCGACCTCGACTGGGGGACTGAAGCTTTCTTT
d_call: -
clone_size: few
j_call: TRBJ1-1
v_call: TRBV6-2/TRBV6-3

cdr3_aa: CASSQAQRWEGGYNSPLHF
cdr3_nt: TGTGCCAGCAGCCAAGCCCAAAGATGGGAAGGGGGATATAATTCACCCCTCCACTTT
d_call: -
clone_size: few
j_call: TRBJ1-6
v_call: TRBV4-2

cdr3_aa: CASSLDPGGTGLAEAFF
cdr3_nt: TGTGCCAGCAGTCTAGATCCCGGTGGGACAGGGTTGGCTGAAGCTTTCTTT
d_call: TRBD1
clone_size: many
j_call: TRBJ1-1
v_call: TRBV6-5

cdr3_aa: CSVEIERAGRNYGYTF
cdr3_nt: TGCAGCGTCGAAATAGAAAGGGCAGGGCGAAACTATGGCTACACCTTC
d_call: -
clone_size: few
j_call: TRBJ1-2
v_call: TRBV29-1

cdr3_aa: CASSQTRGVGGYTF
cdr3_nt: TGCGCCAGCAGCCAAACCAGGGGCGTCGGTGGCTACACCTTC
d_call: -
clone_size: few
j_call: TRBJ1-2
v_call: TRBV4-3

cdr3_aa: CSARDVRTGNYGYTF
cdr3_nt: TGCAGTGCTAGAGACGTGAGGACAGGGAACTATGGCTACACCTTC
d_call: TRBD1
clone_size: -
j_call: TRBJ1-2
v_call: TRBV20-1

cdr3_aa: CASSGLGQAANTEAFF
cdr3_nt: TGTGCCAGCAGTGGCCTGGGACAGGCCGCGAACACTGAAGCTTTCTTT
d_call: TRBD1
clone_size: -
j_call: TRBJ1-1
v_call: TRBV25-1

cdr3_aa: CASSQDNVRPAREPYNEQFF
cdr3_nt: TGTGCCAGCAGCCAAGATAACGTCCGTCCAGCGAGGGAGCCATACAATGAGCAGTTCTTC
d_call: -
clone_size: few
j_call: TRBJ2-1
v_call: TRBV4-2

cdr3_aa: CATSESGTGASDTQYF
cdr3_nt: TGTGCCACCAGTGAGTCCGGGACAGGGGCCTCAGATACGCAGTATTTT
d_call: TRBD1
clone_size: -
j_call: TRBJ2-3
v_call: TRBV24-1

cdr3_aa: CASSWEGNYNSPLHF
cdr3_nt: TGTGCCAGCAGTTGGGAGGGCAACTATAATTCACCCCTCCACTTT
d_call: -
clone_size: few
j_call: TRBJ1-6
v_call: TRBV6-1

cdr3_aa: CASSYDENTEAFF
cdr3_nt: TGTGCCAGCAGTTACGACGAGAACACTGAAGCTTTCTTT
d_call: -
clone_size: -
j_call: TRBJ1-1
v_call: TRBV6-8

cdr3_aa: CASRTSGGGSYEQYF
cdr3_nt: TGTGCCAGCAGAACAAGCGGGGGGGGATCCTACGAGCAGTACTTC
d_call: TRBD2
clone_size: -
j_call: TRBJ2-7
v_call: TRBV6-5

cdr3_aa: CASSLVGGKALNEQFF
cdr3_nt: TGTGCCAGCAGCTTAGTTGGGGGGAAAGCTCTCAATGAGCAGTTCTTC
d_call: -
clone_size: -
j_call: TRBJ2-1
v_call: TRBV7-6

cdr3_aa: CASSDAGQGQGYF
cdr3_nt: TGTGCCAGCAGTGATGCGGGCCAGGGACAAGGGTACTTC
d_call: -
clone_size: -
j_call: TRBJ2-7
v_call: TRBV2

cdr3_aa: CASSEGWGLGTEAFF
cdr3_nt: TGTGCCAGCAGTGAAGGATGGGGGCTGGGGACTGAAGCTTTCTTT
d_call: -
clone_size: -
j_call: TRBJ1-1
v_call: TRBV6-1

cdr3_aa: CASSQEVTANYGYTF
cdr3_nt: TGTGCCAGCAGCCAAGAAGTTACAGCTAACTATGGCTACACCTTC
d_call: -
clone_size: few
j_call: TRBJ1-2
v_call: TRBV4-2

cdr3_aa: CASSRELSNQPQHF
cdr3_nt: TGTGCCAGCTCCAGGGAACTGAGCAATCAGCCCCAGCATTTT
d_call: -
clone_size: -
j_call: TRBJ1-5
v_call: TRBV2

cdr3_aa: CASSGSRRKNSYEQYF
cdr3_nt: TGTGCCAGCAGCGGATCAAGACGAAAAAATTCCTACGAGCAGTACTTC
d_call: -
clone_size: few
j_call: TRBJ2-7
v_call: TRBV6-2/TRBV6-3

cdr3_aa: CASSLPQKEQYF
cdr3_nt: TGTGCCAGCAGTTTACCCCAAAAGGAGCAGTACTTC
d_call: -
clone_size: few
j_call: TRBJ2-7
v_call: TRBV28

cdr3_aa: CSVAGGAAGYTF
cdr3_nt: TGCAGCGTTGCAGGGGGCGCGGCTGGCTACACCTTC
d_call: TRBD1
clone_size: once
j_call: TRBJ1-2
v_call: TRBV29-1

cdr3_aa: CASSLILGKNSGANVLTF
cdr3_nt: TGTGCCAGCAGTTTGATTCTGGGAAAGAACTCTGGGGCCAACGTCCTGACTTTC
d_call: -
clone_size: few
j_call: TRBJ2-6
v_call: TRBV28

cdr3_aa: CASSNRDGSSYGYTF
cdr3_nt: TGTGCCAGCAGCAACCGGGACGGCAGTAGCTATGGCTACACCTTC
d_call: -
clone_size: many
j_call: TRBJ1-2
v_call: TRBV7-2

cdr3_aa: CASSQDLEGYQPQHF
cdr3_nt: TGCGCCAGCAGCCAAGATTTAGAAGGGTACCAGCCCCAGCATTTT
d_call: -
clone_size: many
j_call: TRBJ1-5
v_call: TRBV4-3

cdr3_aa: CASSQGLTSEETQYF
cdr3_nt: TGTGCCAGCAGCCAGGGCTTAACCTCCGAAGAGACCCAGTACTTC
d_call: -
clone_size: -
j_call: TRBJ2-5
v_call: TRBV27

cdr3_aa: CASSGGIETQYF
cdr3_nt: TGTGCCAGCAGCGGGGGGATAGAGACCCAGTACTTC
d_call: -
clone_size: -
j_call: TRBJ2-5
v_call: TRBV9

cdr3_aa: CASSQETGGRAYEQYF
cdr3_nt: TGTGCCAGCAGCCAAGAGACAGGGGGCCGCGCCTACGAGCAGTACTTC
d_call: TRBD1
clone_size: -
j_call: TRBJ2-7
v_call: TRBV4-2

cdr3_aa: CSASLTSPETQYF
cdr3_nt: TGCAGTGCTAGTTTAACTAGTCCGGAGACCCAGTACTTC
d_call: -
clone_size: -
j_call: TRBJ2-5
v_call: TRBV20-1

cdr3_aa: CASSSGTSVSPLHF
cdr3_nt: TGTGCCAGCAGCTCCGGGACGTCCGTTTCACCCCTCCACTTT
d_call: -
clone_size: -
j_call: TRBJ1-6
v_call: TRBV7-9

cdr3_aa: CASSLRGATYNEQFF
cdr3_nt: TGTGCCAGCAGCCTGCGGGGGGCAACCTACAATGAGCAGTTCTTC
d_call: TRBD2
clone_size: few
j_call: TRBJ2-1
v_call: TRBV11-3

cdr3_aa: CASSYSGTAYEQYF
cdr3_nt: TGTGCCAGCAGTTATTCCGGGACAGCCTACGAGCAGTACTTC
d_call: TRBD1
clone_size: few
j_call: TRBJ2-7
v_call: TRBV6-5

cdr3_aa: CASTPSRAGTIYF
cdr3_nt: TGTGCCAGCACCCCATCCAGGGCCGGAACCATATATTTT
d_call: -
clone_size: -
j_call: TRBJ1-3
v_call: TRBV12-3/TRBV12-4

cdr3_aa: CASSQELGDGGQETQYF
cdr3_nt: TGCGCCAGCAGCCAAGAACTGGGGGACGGCGGCCAAGAGACCCAGTACTTC
d_call: -
clone_size: few
j_call: TRBJ2-5
v_call: TRBV4-3

cdr3_aa: CASSPGGGRLGEQFF
cdr3_nt: TGTGCCAGCAGCCCCGGGGGGGGGCGGCTAGGTGAGCAGTTCTTC
d_call: TRBD2
clone_size: -
j_call: TRBJ2-1
v_call: TRBV6-1

cdr3_aa: CAISERTTPPYNEQFF
cdr3_nt: TGTGCCATCAGTGAGAGGACTACCCCACCCTACAATGAGCAGTTCTTC
d_call: -
clone_size: -
j_call: TRBJ2-1
v_call: TRBV10-3

cdr3_aa: CASSLKVWAGGEMNTEAFF
cdr3_nt: TGTGCCAGCAGCTTAAAGGTTTGGGCAGGGGGCGAAATGAACACTGAAGCTTTCTTT
d_call: TRBD1
clone_size: many
j_call: TRBJ1-1
v_call: TRBV7-6

cdr3_aa: CASLRGPLGEQYF
cdr3_nt: TGTGCCAGCCTCAGGGGCCCTTTGGGAGAGCAGTACTTC
d_call: -
clone_size: -
j_call: TRBJ2-7
v_call: TRBV28

cdr3_aa: CASSLTSAQNTEAFF
cdr3_nt: TGCGCCAGCAGCTTGACCAGTGCTCAGAACACTGAAGCTTTCTTT
d_call: -
clone_size: few
j_call: TRBJ1-1
v_call: TRBV5-1

cdr3_aa: CASSPGLAGGHQETQYF
cdr3_nt: TGTGCCAGCAGCCCGGGACTAGCGGGGGGCCACCAAGAGACCCAGTACTTC
d_call: TRBD2
clone_size: many
j_call: TRBJ2-5
v_call: TRBV7-2

cdr3_aa: CASSTGGPSAYNEQFF
cdr3_nt: TGTGCCAGTAGTACCGGGGGGCCGAGCGCCTACAATGAGCAGTTCTTC
d_call: -
clone_size: few
j_call: TRBJ2-1
v_call: TRBV19

cdr3_aa: CASSSGQGANEQYF
cdr3_nt: TGTGCCAGCAGTTCGGGACAGGGGGCTAACGAGCAGTACTTC
d_call: TRBD1
clone_size: few
j_call: TRBJ2-7
v_call: TRBV28

cdr3_aa: CASSPNTVLFYGYTF
cdr3_nt: TGTGCCAGCAGCCCCAACACCGTCCTCTTCTATGGCTACACCTTC
d_call: -
clone_size: many
j_call: TRBJ1-2
v_call: TRBV7-2

cdr3_aa: CSASRDIGARESPLHF
cdr3_nt: TGCAGTGCTAGCCGGGACATTGGAGCTCGAGAATCACCCCTCCACTTT
d_call: -
clone_size: -
j_call: TRBJ1-6
v_call: TRBV20-1

cdr3_aa: CASSLHGPGDEAFF
cdr3_nt: TGTGCCAGCAGTTTGCACGGGCCAGGGGATGAAGCTTTCTTT
d_call: -
clone_size: many
j_call: TRBJ1-1
v_call: TRBV12-3/TRBV12-4

cdr3_aa: CASSYWDEQFF
cdr3_nt: TGTGCCAGCAGTTACTGGGATGAGCAGTTCTTC
d_call: -
clone_size: many
j_call: TRBJ2-1
v_call: TRBV6-2/TRBV6-3

cdr3_aa: CASSPSGQAGIGAFF
cdr3_nt: TGTGCCAGCAGCCCCTCCGGACAGGCGGGGATTGGAGCTTTCTTT
d_call: TRBD1
clone_size: -
j_call: TRBJ1-1
v_call: TRBV5-4

cdr3_aa: CASRTDPGEGEQYF
cdr3_nt: TGTGCCAGCAGAACCGACCCCGGGGAGGGCGAGCAGTACTTC
d_call: TRBD2
clone_size: few
j_call: TRBJ2-7
v_call: TRBV6-5

cdr3_aa: CASSIGHLLANSPLHF
cdr3_nt: TGTGCCAGTAGTATAGGCCACCTCTTGGCCAATTCACCCCTCCACTTT
d_call: -
clone_size: -
j_call: TRBJ1-6
v_call: TRBV19

cdr3_aa: CASSLANSNTEAFF
cdr3_nt: TGCGCCAGCAGCTTGGCCAACTCGAACACTGAAGCTTTCTTT
d_call: -
clone_size: -
j_call: TRBJ1-1
v_call: TRBV5-1

cdr3_aa: CASTRGLYNEQFF
cdr3_nt: TGTGCCAGTACCCGGGGCCTTTACAATGAGCAGTTCTTC
d_call: -
clone_size: -
j_call: TRBJ2-1
v_call: TRBV19